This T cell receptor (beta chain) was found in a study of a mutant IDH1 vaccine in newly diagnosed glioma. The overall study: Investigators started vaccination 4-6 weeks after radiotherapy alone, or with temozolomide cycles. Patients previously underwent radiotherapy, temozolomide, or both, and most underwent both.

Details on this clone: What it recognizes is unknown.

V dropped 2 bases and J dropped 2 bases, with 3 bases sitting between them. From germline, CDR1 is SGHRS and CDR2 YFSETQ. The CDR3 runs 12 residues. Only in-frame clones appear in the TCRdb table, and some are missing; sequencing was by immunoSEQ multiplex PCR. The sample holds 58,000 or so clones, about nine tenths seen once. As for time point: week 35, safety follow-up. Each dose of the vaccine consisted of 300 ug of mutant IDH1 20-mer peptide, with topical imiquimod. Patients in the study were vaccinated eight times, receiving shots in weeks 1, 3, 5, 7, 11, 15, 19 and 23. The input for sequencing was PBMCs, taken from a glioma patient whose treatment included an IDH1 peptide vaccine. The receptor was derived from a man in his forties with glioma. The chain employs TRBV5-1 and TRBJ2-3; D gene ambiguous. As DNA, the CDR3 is TGCGCCAGCAGCTTACCCACAGATACGCAGTATTTT. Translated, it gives CASSLPTDTQYF.